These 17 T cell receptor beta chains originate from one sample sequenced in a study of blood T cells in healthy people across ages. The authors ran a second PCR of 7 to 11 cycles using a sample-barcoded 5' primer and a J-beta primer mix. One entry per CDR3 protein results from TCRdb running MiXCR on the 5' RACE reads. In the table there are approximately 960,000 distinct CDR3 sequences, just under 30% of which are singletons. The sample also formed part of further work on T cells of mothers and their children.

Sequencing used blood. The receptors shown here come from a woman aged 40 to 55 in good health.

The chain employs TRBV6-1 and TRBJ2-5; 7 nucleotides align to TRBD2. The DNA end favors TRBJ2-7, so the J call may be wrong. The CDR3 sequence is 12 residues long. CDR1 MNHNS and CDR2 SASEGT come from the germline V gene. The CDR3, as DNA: TGTGCCAGCAGTGAACGGGGGGACGAGCAGTACTTC. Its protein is CASSERGDEQYF.

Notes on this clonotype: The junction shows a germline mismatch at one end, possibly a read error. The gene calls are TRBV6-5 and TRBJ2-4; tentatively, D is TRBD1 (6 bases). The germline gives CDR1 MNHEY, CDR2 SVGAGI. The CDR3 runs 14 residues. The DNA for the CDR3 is TGTGCCGGCAGTTACGGACAGAAAGTCAATGAGCAGTACTTC. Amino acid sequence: CAGSYGQKVNEQYF.

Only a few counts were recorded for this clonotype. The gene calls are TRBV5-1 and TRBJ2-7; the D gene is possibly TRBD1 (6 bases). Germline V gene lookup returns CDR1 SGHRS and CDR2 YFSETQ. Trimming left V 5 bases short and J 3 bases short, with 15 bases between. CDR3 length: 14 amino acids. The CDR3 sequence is CASSPTGDVYEQYF. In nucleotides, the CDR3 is TGCGCCAGCAGTCCGACAGGAGACGTCTACGAGCAGTACTTC.

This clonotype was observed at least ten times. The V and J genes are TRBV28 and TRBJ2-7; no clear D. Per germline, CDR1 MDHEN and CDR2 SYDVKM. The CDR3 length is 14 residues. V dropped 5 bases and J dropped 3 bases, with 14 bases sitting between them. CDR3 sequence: CASSIGRFRYEQYF. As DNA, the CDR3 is TGTGCCAGCAGTATCGGCAGGTTCCGCTACGAGCAGTACTTC.

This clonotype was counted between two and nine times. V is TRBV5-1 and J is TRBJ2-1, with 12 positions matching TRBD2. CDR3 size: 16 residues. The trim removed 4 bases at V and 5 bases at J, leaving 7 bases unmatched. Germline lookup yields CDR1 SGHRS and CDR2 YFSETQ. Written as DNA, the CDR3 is TGCGCCAGCAGCCTGACTAGCGGGGGCCTCAACAATGAGCAGTTCTTC. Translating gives CASSLTSGGLNNEQFF.

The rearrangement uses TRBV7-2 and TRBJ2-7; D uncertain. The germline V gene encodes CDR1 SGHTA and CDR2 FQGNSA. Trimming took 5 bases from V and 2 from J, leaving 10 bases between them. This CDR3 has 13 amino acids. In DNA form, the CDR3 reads TGTGCCAGCAGCGAATCACTACCCTACGAGCAGTACTTC. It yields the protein CASSESLPYEQYF.

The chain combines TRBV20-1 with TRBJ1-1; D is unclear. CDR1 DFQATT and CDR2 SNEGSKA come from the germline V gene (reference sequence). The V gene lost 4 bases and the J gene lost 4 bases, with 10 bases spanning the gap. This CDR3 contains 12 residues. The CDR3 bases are TGCAGTGCTACGACCCCGGGCACTGAAGCTTTCTTT. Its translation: CSATTPGTEAFF.

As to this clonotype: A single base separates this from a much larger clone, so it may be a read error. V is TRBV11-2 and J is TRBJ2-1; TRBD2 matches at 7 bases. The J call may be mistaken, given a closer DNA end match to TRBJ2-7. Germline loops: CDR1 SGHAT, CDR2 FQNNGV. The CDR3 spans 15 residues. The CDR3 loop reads CASAGGDGSYNEQYF. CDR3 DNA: TGTGCCAGCGCTGGGGGGGACGGTAGCTACAATGAGCAGTACTTC.

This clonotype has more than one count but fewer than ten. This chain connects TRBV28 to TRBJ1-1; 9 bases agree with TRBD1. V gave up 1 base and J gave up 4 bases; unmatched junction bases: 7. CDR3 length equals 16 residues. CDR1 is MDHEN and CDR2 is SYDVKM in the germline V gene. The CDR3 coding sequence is TGTGCCAGCAGTTTATTCGGACAGGGGATAGTCACTGAAGCTTTCTTT. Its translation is CASSLFGQGIVTEAFF.

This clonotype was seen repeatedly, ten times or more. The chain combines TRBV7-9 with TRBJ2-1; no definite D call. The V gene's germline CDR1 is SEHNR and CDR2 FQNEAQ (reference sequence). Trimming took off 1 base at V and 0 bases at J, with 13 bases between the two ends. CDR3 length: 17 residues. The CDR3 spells CASSLVLGGSSYNEQFF. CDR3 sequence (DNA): TGTGCCAGCAGCTTAGTTCTGGGCGGTAGCTCCTACAATGAGCAGTTCTTC.

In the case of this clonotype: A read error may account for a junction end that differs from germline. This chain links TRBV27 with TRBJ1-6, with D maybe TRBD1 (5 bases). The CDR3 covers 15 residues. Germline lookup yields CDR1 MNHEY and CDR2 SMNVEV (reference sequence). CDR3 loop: CAGTSGGTYNSPLHF. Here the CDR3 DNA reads TGCGCCGGCACCTCCGGGGGGACCTATAATTCACCCCTCCACTTT.

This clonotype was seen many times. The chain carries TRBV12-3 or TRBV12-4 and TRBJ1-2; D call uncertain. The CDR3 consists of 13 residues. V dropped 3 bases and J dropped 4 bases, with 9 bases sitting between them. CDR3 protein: CASSFNPLYGYTF. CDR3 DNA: TGTGCCAGCAGTTTTAACCCACTCTATGGCTACACCTTC.

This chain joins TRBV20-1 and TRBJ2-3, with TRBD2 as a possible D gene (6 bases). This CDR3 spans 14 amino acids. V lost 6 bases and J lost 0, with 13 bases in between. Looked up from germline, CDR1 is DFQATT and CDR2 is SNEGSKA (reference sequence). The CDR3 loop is CSAQGTGSTDTQYF. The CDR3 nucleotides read TGCAGTGCCCAAGGGACTGGAAGCACAGATACGCAGTATTTT.

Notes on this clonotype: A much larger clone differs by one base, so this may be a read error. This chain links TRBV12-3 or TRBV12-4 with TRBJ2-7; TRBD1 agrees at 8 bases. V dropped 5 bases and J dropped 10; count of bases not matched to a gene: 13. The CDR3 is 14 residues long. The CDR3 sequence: CASSPSGQGKPQYF. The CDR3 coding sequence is TGTGCCAGCAGTCCCTCTGGACAGGGAAAGCCCCAGTACTTC.

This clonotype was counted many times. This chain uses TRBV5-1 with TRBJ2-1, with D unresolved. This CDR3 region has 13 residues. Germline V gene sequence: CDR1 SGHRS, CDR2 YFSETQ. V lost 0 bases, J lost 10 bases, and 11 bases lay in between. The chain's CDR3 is CASSLEGLGEQFF. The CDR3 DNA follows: TGCGCCAGCAGCTTGGAAGGTCTTGGAGAGCAGTTCTTC. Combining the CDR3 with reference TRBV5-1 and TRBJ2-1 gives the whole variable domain KAGVTQTPRYLIKTRGQQVTLSCSPISGHRSVSWYQQTPGQGLQFLFEYFSETQRNKGNFPGRFSGRQFSNSRSEMNVSTLELGDSALYLCASSLEGLGEQFFGPGTRLTVL.

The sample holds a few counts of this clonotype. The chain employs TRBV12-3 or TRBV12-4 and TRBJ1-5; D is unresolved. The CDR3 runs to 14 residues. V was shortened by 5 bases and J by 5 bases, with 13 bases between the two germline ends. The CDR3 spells CASSRTALDQPQHF. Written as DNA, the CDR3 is TGTGCCAGCAGTAGGACCGCGCTGGATCAGCCCCAGCATTTT.

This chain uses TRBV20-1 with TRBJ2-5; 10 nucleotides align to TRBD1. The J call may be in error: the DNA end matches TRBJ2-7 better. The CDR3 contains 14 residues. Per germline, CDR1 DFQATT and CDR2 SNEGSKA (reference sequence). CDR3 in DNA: TGCAGTGCTAGTGACGGGACAGGGGCAGGCGAGCAGTACTTC. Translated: CSASDGTGAGEQYF.